This T cell receptor (beta chain) was identified during a study of blood T cell repertoires in COVID-19. Study overall: The United States, Italy and Spain were the sources of the acute and convalescent COVID-19 samples. The cDNA or gDNA used as material had been derived from T cells, B-cell-depleted T cells, or PBMCs.

Seattle patients were enrolled during active infection and followed longitudinally. Per the original data handling: Cell counts per sample came from amplifying reference gene primers. The repertoire was sequenced with immunoSEQ multiplex PCR; TCRdb's copy has only in-frame clones and lacks some. From that table come the V and J calls and clone size; the DNA was used to work out D and trimming. The sample lists 400,000 or so clones; about 90% were seen once. J gave up 6 bases and V 6 bases, and 3 bases lay outside the gene matches. The CDR3 length is 15 residues. In germline, CDR1 is LNHDA, CDR2 SQIVND (reference sequence).

The gene calls are TRBV19 and TRBJ2-2; 14 nucleotides agree with TRBD2. Sequencing was performed on peripheral blood. The clonotype was recovered from a man between 18 and 35 years old with COVID-19, enrolled during active disease. CDR3 sequence: CASRVTSGGAGELFF. The CDR3 bases are TGTGCCAGTAGGGTGACTAGCGGGGGGGCCGGGGAGCTGTTTTTT.